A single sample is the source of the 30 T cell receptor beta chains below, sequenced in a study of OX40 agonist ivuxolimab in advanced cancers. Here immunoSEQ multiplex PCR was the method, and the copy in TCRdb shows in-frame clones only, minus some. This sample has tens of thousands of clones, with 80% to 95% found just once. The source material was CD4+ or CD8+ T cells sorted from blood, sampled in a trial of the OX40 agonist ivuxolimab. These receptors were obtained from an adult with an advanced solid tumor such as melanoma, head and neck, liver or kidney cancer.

CDR3 loop: CASSQESTGNYGYTF. The CDR3 nucleotides are TGCGCCAGCAGCCAAGAATCGACAGGGAACTATGGCTACACCTTC. The chain uses TRBV4-1 and TRBJ1-2; 7 nucleotides align to TRBD1. Germline-derived CDR1 and CDR2 are MGHRA and YSYEKL. The ends lost 0 bases at V and 2 bases at J; junction bases unmatched: 3. This CDR3 is built from 15 residues.

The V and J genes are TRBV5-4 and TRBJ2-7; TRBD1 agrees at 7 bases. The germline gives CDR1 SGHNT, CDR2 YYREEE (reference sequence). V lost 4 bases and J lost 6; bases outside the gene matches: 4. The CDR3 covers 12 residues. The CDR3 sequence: CASSLTGFEQYF. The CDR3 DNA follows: TGTGCCAGCAGCCTGACAGGGTTCGAGCAGTACTTC.

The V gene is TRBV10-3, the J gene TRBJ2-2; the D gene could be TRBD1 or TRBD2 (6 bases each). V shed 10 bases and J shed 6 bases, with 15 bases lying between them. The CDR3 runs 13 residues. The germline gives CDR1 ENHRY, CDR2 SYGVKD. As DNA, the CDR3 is TGTGCCAACGCCAACAGGGAGGCCGGGGAGCTGTTTTTT. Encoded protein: CANANREAGELFF.

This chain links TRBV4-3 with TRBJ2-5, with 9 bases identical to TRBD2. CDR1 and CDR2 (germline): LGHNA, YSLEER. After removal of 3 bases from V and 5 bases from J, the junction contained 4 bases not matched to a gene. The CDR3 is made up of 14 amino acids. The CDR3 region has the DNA TGCGCCAGCAGCCAGACTAGCGGTTTTGAGACCCAGTACTTC. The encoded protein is CASSQTSGFETQYF.

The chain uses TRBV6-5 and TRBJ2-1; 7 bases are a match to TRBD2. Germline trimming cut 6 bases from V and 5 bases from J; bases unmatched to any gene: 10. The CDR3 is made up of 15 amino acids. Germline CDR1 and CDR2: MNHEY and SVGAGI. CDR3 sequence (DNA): TGTGCCAGCAGCGGTAGCGGGTGGGATAACAATGAGCAGTTCTTC. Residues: CASSGSGWDNNEQFF.

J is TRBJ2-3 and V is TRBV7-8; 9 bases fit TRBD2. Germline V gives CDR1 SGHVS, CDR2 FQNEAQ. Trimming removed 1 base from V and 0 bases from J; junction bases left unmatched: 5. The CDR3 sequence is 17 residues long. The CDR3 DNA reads TGTGCCAGCAGCTTAGGAACTAGCGGGTTTAGCACAGATACGCAGTATTTT. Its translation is CASSLGTSGFSTDTQYF.

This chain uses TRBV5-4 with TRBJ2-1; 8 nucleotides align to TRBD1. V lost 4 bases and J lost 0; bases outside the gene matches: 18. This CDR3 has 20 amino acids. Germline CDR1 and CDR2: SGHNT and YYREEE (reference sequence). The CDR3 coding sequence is TGTGCCAGCAGCCCGATCGAAGGGACAGGACATTCGAGCTCCTACAATGAGCAGTTCTTC. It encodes CASSPIEGTGHSSSYNEQFF.

This chain's CDR3 is CASRLPGGNYEQYF. CDR3 sequence (DNA): TGCGCCAGTCGCCTCCCCGGGGGGAACTACGAGCAGTACTTC. V and J are TRBV10-2 and TRBJ2-7, with TRBD2 matching over 7 bases. Germline V gives CDR1 WSHSY, CDR2 SAAADI. Trimming cost V 9 bases and J 3 bases; bases outside gene matches: 11. The CDR3 runs to 14 residues.

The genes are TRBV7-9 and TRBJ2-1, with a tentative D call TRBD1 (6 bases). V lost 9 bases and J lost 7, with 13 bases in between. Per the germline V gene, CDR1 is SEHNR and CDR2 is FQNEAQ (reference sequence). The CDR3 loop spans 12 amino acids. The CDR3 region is CASRQEVNEQFF. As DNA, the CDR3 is TGTGCCAGTCGACAGGAGGTAAATGAGCAGTTCTTC.

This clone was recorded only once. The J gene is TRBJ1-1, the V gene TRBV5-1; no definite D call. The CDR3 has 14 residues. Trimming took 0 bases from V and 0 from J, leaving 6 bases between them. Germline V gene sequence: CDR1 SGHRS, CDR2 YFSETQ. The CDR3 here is CASSLDSVNTEAFF. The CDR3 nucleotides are TGCGCCAGCAGCTTGGACAGTGTGAACACTGAAGCTTTCTTT.

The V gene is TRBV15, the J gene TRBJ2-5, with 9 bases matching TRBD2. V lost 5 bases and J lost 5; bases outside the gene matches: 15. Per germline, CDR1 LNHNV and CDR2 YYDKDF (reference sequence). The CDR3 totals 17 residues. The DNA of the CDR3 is TGTGCCACCAGCTCCCAACCTTTAGCGGGAGCGGTGGAGACCCAGTACTTC. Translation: CATSSQPLAGAVETQYF.

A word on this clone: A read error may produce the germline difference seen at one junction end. The CDR3 DNA reads TGTGCCAGCAGTTTAGTTCCGGGGCACCCCCGGCATTTT. Protein product: CASSLVPGHPRHF. The V and J genes are TRBV27 and TRBJ1-5; D is perhaps TRBD1 (5 bases). CDR3 length: 13 residues. Germline CDR1 is MNHEY and CDR2 is SMNVEV (reference sequence).

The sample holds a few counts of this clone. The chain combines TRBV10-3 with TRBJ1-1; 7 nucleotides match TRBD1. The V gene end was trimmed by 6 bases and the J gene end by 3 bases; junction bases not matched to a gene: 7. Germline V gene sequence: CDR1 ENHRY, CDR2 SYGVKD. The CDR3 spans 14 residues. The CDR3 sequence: CAISLTGRDTEAFF. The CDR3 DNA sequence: TGTGCCATCAGCCTGACAGGGAGGGACACTGAAGCTTTCTTT.

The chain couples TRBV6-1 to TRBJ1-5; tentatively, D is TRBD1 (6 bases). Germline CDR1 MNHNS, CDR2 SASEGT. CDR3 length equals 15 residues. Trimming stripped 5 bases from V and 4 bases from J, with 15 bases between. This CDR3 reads CASSPLGGANQPQHF. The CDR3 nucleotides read TGTGCCAGCAGTCCCTTGGGGGGGGCGAATCAGCCCCAGCATTTT.

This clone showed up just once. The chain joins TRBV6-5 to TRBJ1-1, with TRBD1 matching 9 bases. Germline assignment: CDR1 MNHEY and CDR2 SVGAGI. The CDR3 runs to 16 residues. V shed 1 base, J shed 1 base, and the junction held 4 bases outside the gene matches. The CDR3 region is CASSYLDRGSNTEAFF. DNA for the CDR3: TGTGCCAGCAGTTACTTGGACAGGGGATCGAACACTGAAGCTTTCTTT.

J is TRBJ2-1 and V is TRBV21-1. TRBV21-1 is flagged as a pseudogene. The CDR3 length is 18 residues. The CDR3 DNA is TGTGCCAGCATCTCAGAGGGGCAGTCACCTAAAAGTTACAATGAGCAGTTCTTC. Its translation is CASISEGQSPKSYNEQFF.

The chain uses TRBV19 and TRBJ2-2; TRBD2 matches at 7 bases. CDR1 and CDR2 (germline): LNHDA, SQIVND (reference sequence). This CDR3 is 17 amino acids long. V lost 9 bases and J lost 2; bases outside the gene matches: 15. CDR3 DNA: TGTGCCAGCCATCCGATTTCTAGCGGAGACAACACCGGGGAGCTGTTTTTT. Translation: CASHPISSGDNTGELFF.

The CDR3 DNA follows: TGCGCCAGCAGCTTCGACCCTACCTACGAGCAGTACTTC. Translation gives CASSFDPTYEQYF. The chain has TRBV5-1 and TRBJ2-7; D not certain. V shed 2 bases and J shed 2 bases, with 8 bases lying between them. The CDR3 is 13 amino acids. The germline V gene has CDR1 SGHRS and CDR2 YFSETQ.

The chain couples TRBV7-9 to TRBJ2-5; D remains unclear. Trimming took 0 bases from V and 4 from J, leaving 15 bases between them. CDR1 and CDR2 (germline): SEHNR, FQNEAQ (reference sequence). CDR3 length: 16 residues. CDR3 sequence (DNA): TGTGCCAGCAGCTTAGCGATGGACCCTCTCCCAGAGACCCAGTACTTC. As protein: CASSLAMDPLPETQYF. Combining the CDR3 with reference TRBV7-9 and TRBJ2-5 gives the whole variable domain DTGVSQNPRHKITKRGQNVTFRCDPISEHNRLYWYRQTLGQGPEFLTYFQNEAQLEKSRLLSDRFSAERPKGSFSTLEIQRTEQGDSAMYLCASSLAMDPLPETQYFGPGTRLLVL.

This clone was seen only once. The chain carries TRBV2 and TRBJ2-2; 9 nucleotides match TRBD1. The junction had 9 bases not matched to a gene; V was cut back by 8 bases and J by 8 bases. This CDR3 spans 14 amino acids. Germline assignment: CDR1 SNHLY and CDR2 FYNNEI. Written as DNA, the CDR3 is TGTGCCAGCTTCTCGGGACAGGGCGGGGGGGAGCTGTTTTTT. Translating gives CASFSGQGGGELFF.

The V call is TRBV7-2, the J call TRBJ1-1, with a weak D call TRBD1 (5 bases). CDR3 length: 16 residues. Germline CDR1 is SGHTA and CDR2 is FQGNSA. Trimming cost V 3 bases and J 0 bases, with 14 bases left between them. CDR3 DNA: TGTGCCAGCAGCTTCGGGCCGTTAGGGGTGAACACTGAAGCTTTCTTT. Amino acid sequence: CASSFGPLGVNTEAFF.

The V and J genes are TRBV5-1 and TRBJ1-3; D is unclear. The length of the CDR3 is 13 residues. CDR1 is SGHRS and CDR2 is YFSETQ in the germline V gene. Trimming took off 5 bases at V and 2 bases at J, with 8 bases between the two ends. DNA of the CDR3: TGCGCCAGCAGGAAGGCGGCTGGAAACACCATATATTTT. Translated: CASRKAAGNTIYF.

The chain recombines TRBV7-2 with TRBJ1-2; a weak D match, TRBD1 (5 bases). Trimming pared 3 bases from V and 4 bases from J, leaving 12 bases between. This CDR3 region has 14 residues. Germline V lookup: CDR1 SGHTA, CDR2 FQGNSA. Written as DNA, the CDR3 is TGTGCCAGCAGCTTTACCGGGACGCTCTATGGCTACACCTTC. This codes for CASSFTGTLYGYTF.

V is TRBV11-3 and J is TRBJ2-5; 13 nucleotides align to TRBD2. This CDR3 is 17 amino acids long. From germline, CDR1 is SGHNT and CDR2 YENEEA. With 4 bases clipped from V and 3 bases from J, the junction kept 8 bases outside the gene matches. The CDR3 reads CASSSSPTSGGEETQYF. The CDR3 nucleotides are TGTGCCAGCAGCTCCTCCCCTACTAGCGGGGGGGAAGAGACCCAGTACTTC.

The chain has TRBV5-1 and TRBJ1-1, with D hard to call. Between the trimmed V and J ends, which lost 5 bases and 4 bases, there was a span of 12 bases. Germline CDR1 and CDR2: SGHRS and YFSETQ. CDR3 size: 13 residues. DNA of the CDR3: TGCGCCAGCAGTCAGAACCCGGGCACTGAAGCTTTCTTT. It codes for CASSQNPGTEAFF.

CDR3 in amino acids: CASSPRLDREQYF. CDR3 DNA sequence: TGCGCCAGCAGCCCCCGACTAGATCGCGAGCAGTACTTC. V is TRBV4-3 and J is TRBJ2-7; a weak D match, TRBD2 (6 bases). CDR3 length: 13 amino acids. V dropped 4 bases and J dropped 6 bases, with 13 bases sitting between them. Germline V lookup: CDR1 LGHNA, CDR2 YSLEER.

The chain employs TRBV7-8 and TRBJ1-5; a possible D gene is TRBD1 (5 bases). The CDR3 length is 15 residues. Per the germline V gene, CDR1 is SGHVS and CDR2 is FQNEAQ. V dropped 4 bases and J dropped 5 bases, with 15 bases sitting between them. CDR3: CASSSLYGGDQPQHF. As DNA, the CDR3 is TGTGCCAGCAGCTCGCTATATGGGGGTGATCAGCCCCAGCATTTT. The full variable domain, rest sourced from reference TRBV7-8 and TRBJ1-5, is GAGVSQSPRYKVAKRGQDVALRCDPISGHVSLFWYQQALGQGPEFLTYFQNEAQLDKSGLPSDRFFAERPEGSVSTLKIQRTQQEDSAVYLCASSSLYGGDQPQHFGDGTRLSIL.

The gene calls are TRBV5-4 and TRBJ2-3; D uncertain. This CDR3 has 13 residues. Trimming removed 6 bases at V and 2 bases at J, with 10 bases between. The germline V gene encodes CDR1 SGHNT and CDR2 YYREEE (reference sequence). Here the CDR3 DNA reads TGTGCCAGCATCGAAGAGAACACAGATACGCAGTATTTT. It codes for CASIEENTDTQYF.

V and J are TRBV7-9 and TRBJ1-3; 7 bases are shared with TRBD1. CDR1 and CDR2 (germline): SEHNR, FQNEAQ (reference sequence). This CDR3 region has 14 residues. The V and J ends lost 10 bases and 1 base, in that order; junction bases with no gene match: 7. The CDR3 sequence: CATREGASGNTIYF. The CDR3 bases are TGTGCCACCCGAGAGGGGGCGTCTGGAAACACCATATATTTT.

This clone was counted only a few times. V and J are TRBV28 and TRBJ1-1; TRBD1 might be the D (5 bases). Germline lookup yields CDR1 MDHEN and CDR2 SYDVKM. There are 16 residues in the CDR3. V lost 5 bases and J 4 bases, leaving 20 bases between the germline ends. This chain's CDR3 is CASSLFGRAGGTEAFF. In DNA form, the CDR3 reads TGTGCCAGCAGTCTTTTCGGACGGGCCGGGGGCACTGAAGCTTTCTTT.